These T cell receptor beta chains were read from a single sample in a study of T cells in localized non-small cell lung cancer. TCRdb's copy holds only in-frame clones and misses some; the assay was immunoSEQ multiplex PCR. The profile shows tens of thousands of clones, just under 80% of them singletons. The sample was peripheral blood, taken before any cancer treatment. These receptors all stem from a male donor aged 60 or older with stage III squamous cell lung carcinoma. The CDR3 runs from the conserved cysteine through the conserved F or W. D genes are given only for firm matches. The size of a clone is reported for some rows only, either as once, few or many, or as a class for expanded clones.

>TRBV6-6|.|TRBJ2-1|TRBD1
CASRDRGRVNEQFF
TGTGCCAGCAGAGACAGGGGGCGAGTCAATGAGCAGTTCTTC
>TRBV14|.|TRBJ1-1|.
CASSHQLMNTEAFF
TGTGCCAGCAGCCACCAGCTCATGAACACTGAAGCTTTCTTT
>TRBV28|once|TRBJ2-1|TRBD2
CASIMTSGGAHEQFF
TGTGCCAGCATTATGACTAGCGGGGGGGCGCATGAGCAGTTCTTC
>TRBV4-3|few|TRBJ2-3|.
CASSQEGQPISTDTQYF
TGCGCCAGCAGCCAGGAGGGACAGCCAATTAGCACAGATACGCAGTATTTT
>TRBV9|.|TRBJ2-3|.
CASSVGGNGDTQYF
TGTGCCAGCAGCGTAGGAGGGAATGGGGATACGCAGTATTTT
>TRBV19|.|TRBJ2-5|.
CASTQDRGETQYF
TGTGCCAGCACACAGGATCGAGGAGAGACCCAGTACTTC
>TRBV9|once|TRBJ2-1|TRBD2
CASSETSGSYNEQFF
TGTGCCAGCAGCGAGACTAGCGGGAGCTACAATGAGCAGTTCTTC
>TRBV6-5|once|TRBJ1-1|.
CASSRDGNTEAFF
TGTGCCAGCAGCCGGGACGGGAACACTGAAGCTTTCTTT
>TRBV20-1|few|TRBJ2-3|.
CSAERGDTQYF
TGCAGTGCAGAGAGGGGGGATACGCAGTATTTT
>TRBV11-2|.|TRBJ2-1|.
CASSWRPGGAPYNEQFF
TGTGCCAGCAGCTGGCGGCCGGGGGGCGCTCCCTACAATGAGCAGTTCTTC
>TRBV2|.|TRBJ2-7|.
CAIGGRTGSVEQYF
TGTGCCATCGGGGGGCGGACAGGGTCGGTCGAGCAGTACTTC
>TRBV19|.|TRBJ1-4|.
CASSLGTNLRKLFF
TGTGCCAGTAGTCTAGGGACAAATCTGAGAAAACTGTTTTTT
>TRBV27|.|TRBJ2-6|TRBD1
CASSFPGQGAHGANVLTF
TGTGCCAGCAGTTTTCCGGGACAGGGGGCACATGGGGCCAACGTCCTGACTTTC
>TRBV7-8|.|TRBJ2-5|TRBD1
CASSPGQGIGETQYF
TGTGCCAGCAGCCCGGGACAGGGGATCGGGGAGACCCAGTACTTC
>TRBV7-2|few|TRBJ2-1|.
CASGRGGDSYNEQFF
TGTGCCAGCGGACGAGGTGGGGACTCCTACAATGAGCAGTTCTTC
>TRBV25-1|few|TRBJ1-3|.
CASTTSGNTIYF
TGTGCCAGCACTACTTCGGGAAACACCATATATTTT
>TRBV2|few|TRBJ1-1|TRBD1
CASSELGQLNTEAFF
TGTGCCAGCAGTGAATTGGGACAGTTGAACACTGAAGCTTTCTTT
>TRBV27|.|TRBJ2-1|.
CATGLPPEDNEQFF
TGTGCCACCGGGCTGCCTCCCGAGGACAATGAGCAGTTCTTC
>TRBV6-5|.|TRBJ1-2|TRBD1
CASRPGGVGYGYTF
TGTGCCAGCAGACCAGGGGGCGTAGGCTATGGCTACACCTTC
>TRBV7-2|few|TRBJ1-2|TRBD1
CASSLVGRGVYGYTF
TGTGCCAGCAGCTTAGTTGGCAGGGGGGTCTATGGCTACACCTTC
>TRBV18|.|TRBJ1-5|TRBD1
CASSPTGTGVHQPQHF
TGTGCCAGCTCACCAACTGGGACAGGGGTACACCAGCCCCAGCATTTT
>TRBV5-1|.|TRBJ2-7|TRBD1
CASSLASDRDSYEQYF
TGCGCCAGCAGCTTGGCCTCCGACAGGGACTCCTACGAGCAGTACTTC
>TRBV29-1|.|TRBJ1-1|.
CSVGTQLNTEAFF
TGCAGCGTAGGAACACAGTTGAACACTGAAGCTTTCTTT
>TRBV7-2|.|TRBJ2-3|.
CASTTGPDTQYF
TGTGCCAGCACCACGGGGCCAGATACGCAGTATTTT
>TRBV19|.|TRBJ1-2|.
CASGDYGYTF
TGTGCCAGTGGTGACTATGGCTACACCTTC
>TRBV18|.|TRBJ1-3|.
CASSPQSYAGSGNTIYF
TGTGCCAGCTCACCACAGTCTTACGCTGGCTCTGGAAACACCATATATTTT
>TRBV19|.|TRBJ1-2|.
CASSIQGYGYTF
TGTGCCAGTAGTATACAGGGCTATGGCTACACCTTC